One and the same sample provided the 26 T cell receptor beta chains below, sequenced in a study of identical twins. From the 5' RACE reads, TCRdb called clonotypes with MiXCR, one entry per CDR3 protein. This sample has some 590,000 distinct CDR3 sequences, with 9.6% found just once. The same specimen was also included in a second study, on yellow fever vaccine responses in identical twins.

Sequencing was carried out using PBMCs. These receptors all come from a woman between 18 and 29 years old in good health.

This clonotype was found once. CDR3 sequence reads: CASSLQGETEAFF. In nucleotides, the CDR3 is TGCGCCAGCAGCTTGCAGGGTGAAACTGAAGCTTTCTTT. The chain has TRBV5-1 and TRBJ1-1; D is possibly TRBD1 (5 bases). The germline gives CDR1 SGHRS, CDR2 YFSETQ. This CDR3 is 13 amino acids long. Trimming cost V 1 base and J 5 bases, with 9 bases left between them.

The chain employs TRBV14 and TRBJ1-6; no firm D call. The CDR3 loop spans 15 amino acids. V shed 1 base and J shed 8 bases, with 12 bases lying between them. CDR1 SGHDN and CDR2 FVKESK come from the germline V gene. CDR3 amino acids: CASSQGPRRDSPLHF. DNA for the CDR3: TGTGCCAGCAGCCAAGGCCCACGGAGGGATTCACCCCTCCACTTT.

The chain combines TRBV20-1 with TRBJ2-7, with 11 bases lining up with TRBD2. Germline loops: CDR1 DFQATT, CDR2 SNEGSKA (reference sequence). CDR3 size: 15 residues. Trimming took 0 bases from V and 3 from J; bases not matched to a gene: 4. The CDR3 region has the DNA TGCAGTGCTAGAGATACTAGCGGGAGACTCTACGAGCAGTACTTC. It yields the protein CSARDTSGRLYEQYF.

This clonotype showed up many times. This sequence joins TRBV4-2 and TRBJ2-3, with a weak D call TRBD2 (7 bases). Germline V CDR1 and CDR2: LGHNA, YNFKEQ. The V end was cut by 0 bases, the J end by 6 bases, with 22 bases between. The CDR3 spans 18 residues. The CDR3 DNA follows: TGTGCCAGCAGCCAAGATGTCGGGCGGGGGCATAAATCGGATACGCAGTATTTT. Translated: CASSQDVGRGHKSDTQYF.

The chain combines TRBV4-3 with TRBJ2-5; unclear D gene. Per germline, CDR1 LGHNA and CDR2 YSLEER. Between the trimmed V and J ends, which lost 3 bases and 5 bases, there was a span of 13 bases. The CDR3 runs 14 residues. The CDR3 DNA is TGCGCCAGCAGCCACCCCCCCTCCTTCGAGACCCAGTACTTC. Amino acid sequence: CASSHPPSFETQYF.

The table lists this clonotype with a few counts. CDR3 in amino acids: CASSQDISGGANVLTF. The CDR3 bases are TGCGCCAGCAGCCAAGATATTAGTGGCGGGGCCAACGTCCTGACTTTC. The chain uses TRBV4-3 and TRBJ2-6, with D uncertain. Trimming took 0 bases from V and 4 from J, leaving 10 bases between them. The germline gives CDR1 LGHNA, CDR2 YSLEER. The CDR3 length is 16 residues.

This clonotype has a count of ten or more. CDR3 region: CASSQVIEQGEQYF. The CDR3, as DNA: TGCGCCAGCAGCCAAGTAATAGAGCAGGGCGAGCAGTACTTC. This chain connects TRBV4-1 to TRBJ2-7; a weak D match, TRBD1 (5 bases). Germline V gene data show CDR1 as MGHRA and CDR2 as YSYEKL. The CDR3 is made up of 14 amino acids. The V end lost 1 base, the J end lost 6 bases, and 13 bases lay between the germline ends.

This clonotype has a handful of counts. The chain recombines TRBV7-2 with TRBJ1-1; D is perhaps TRBD1 (6 bases). Between the trimmed V and J ends, which lost 3 bases and 7 bases, there was a span of 12 bases. The CDR3 has 13 residues. CDR1 and CDR2 from the germline V gene are SGHTA and FQGNSA. This chain's CDR3 is CASSFKQGFEAFF. The CDR3 region has the DNA TGTGCCAGCAGCTTTAAACAGGGCTTTGAAGCTTTCTTT.

This clonotype was seen at least ten times. V is TRBV6-5 and J is TRBJ2-1; no definite D call. Per the germline V gene, CDR1 is MNHEY and CDR2 is SVGAGI. This CDR3 region has 14 residues. V was cut by 0 bases and J by 6 bases, with 9 bases left in between. CDR3 nucleotide sequence: TGTGCCAGCAGTTACTCTCGGACGGGCAATGAGCAGTTCTTC. Amino acids: CASSYSRTGNEQFF.

V and J are TRBV7-2 and TRBJ2-2; 9 nucleotides match TRBD2. Germline V gene lookup returns CDR1 SGHTA and CDR2 FQGNSA. Trimming cost V 5 bases and J 2 bases; bases outside gene matches: 6. The CDR3 spans 16 residues. The CDR3 bases are TGTGCCAGCAGCCCCCCTAGCGGGGCAAACACCGGGGAGCTGTTTTTT. This encodes CASSPPSGANTGELFF.

This clonotype was recorded many times. The V and J genes are TRBV5-1 and TRBJ2-2; tentatively, D is TRBD1 (6 bases). Trimming left V 0 bases short and J 4 bases short, with 10 bases between. The CDR3 sequence is 15 residues long. In germline, CDR1 is SGHRS, CDR2 YFSETQ. The CDR3 loop is CASSLEQGATGELFF. In nucleotides, the CDR3 is TGCGCCAGCAGCTTGGAACAGGGAGCCACCGGGGAGCTGTTTTTT.

This clonotype was found a few times. V and J are TRBV10-3 and TRBJ2-3; TRBD2 matches at 11 bases. CDR3 length: 15 amino acids. Looked up from germline, CDR1 is ENHRY and CDR2 is SYGVKD. Trimming at V came to 5 bases and at J to 4 bases, leaving 5 bases not matched to a gene. CDR3 protein: CAISRLAGLSDTQYF. The DNA of the CDR3 is TGTGCCATCAGTCGACTAGCGGGGTTGTCAGATACGCAGTATTTT.

This chain uses TRBV12-3 or TRBV12-4 with TRBJ2-3; 8 bases line up with TRBD2. The CDR3 has 15 residues. The junction had 2 bases not matched to a gene; V was cut back by 1 base and J by 2 bases. The CDR3 DNA is TGTGCCAGCAGTTTAGGGCGGGGGGACACAGATACGCAGTATTTT. As protein: CASSLGRGDTDTQYF.

This clonotype was observed many times. CDR3 loop: CASSLAGLAGVETQYF. DNA for the CDR3: TGCGCCAGCAGCTTGGCCGGACTAGCGGGGGTTGAGACCCAGTACTTC. The chain has TRBV5-1 and TRBJ2-5, with TRBD2 identical over 13 bases. Looked up from germline, CDR1 is SGHRS and CDR2 is YFSETQ. This CDR3 is 16 amino acids long. The V segment lost 0 bases and the J segment 5 bases; nucleotides outside the gene matches: 4.

This chain connects TRBV3-1 to TRBJ2-3; D assignment may be TRBD1 or TRBD2 (5 bases each). V was shortened by 4 bases and J by 4 bases, with 12 bases between the two germline ends. This CDR3 region has 14 residues. Germline-derived CDR1 and CDR2 are LGHDT and YNNKEL (reference sequence). The DNA for the CDR3 is TGTGCCAGCAGCCCCCTGGGGGTGGCAGATACGCAGTATTTT. The encoded protein is CASSPLGVADTQYF.

In this sample, this clonotype turned up many times. The chain is built from TRBV7-9 and TRBJ2-1; 8 positions agree with TRBD2. The CDR3 spans 16 residues. Trimming at V came to 1 base and at J to 4 bases, leaving 6 bases not matched to a gene. Germline V gene sequence: CDR1 SEHNR, CDR2 FQNEAQ (reference sequence). CDR3 amino acids: CASSLVGLANYNEQFF. Here the CDR3 DNA reads TGTGCCAGCAGCTTAGTCGGACTAGCAAATTACAATGAGCAGTTCTTC.

A few counts support this clonotype. The V call is TRBV28, the J call TRBJ2-7; D perhaps matches TRBD2 (6 bases). The germline V gene has CDR1 MDHEN and CDR2 SYDVKM. V dropped 4 bases and J dropped 6 bases, with 22 bases sitting between them. This CDR3 region has 16 residues. CDR3 DNA: TGTGCCAGCAGTTCGGGTGGGGGGACGAAAAGGGCCGAGCAGTACTTC. It translates to CASSSGGGTKRAEQYF.

This clonotype has a count of ten or more. The genes are TRBV11-2 and TRBJ2-3; TRBD2 is a possible D gene (7 bases). Germline V gene sequence: CDR1 SGHAT, CDR2 FQNNGV. The CDR3 runs to 18 residues. V was pared by 4 bases and J by 3 bases, with 23 bases between. The CDR3 is CASSYRIKGGALTDTQYF. The CDR3 coding sequence is TGTGCCAGCAGCTATCGAATCAAGGGGGGGGCCCTGACAGATACGCAGTATTTT.

This chain uses TRBV6-5 with TRBJ2-1; 10 nucleotides align to TRBD1. Germline CDR1 is MNHEY and CDR2 is SVGAGI. The CDR3 covers 15 residues. V was clipped by 4 bases and J by 4 bases; unmatched bases: 4. The CDR3 DNA sequence: TGTGCCAGCAGTTCAGACAGGGGGCTTTACAATGAGCAGTTCTTC. As protein: CASSSDRGLYNEQFF.

This clonotype was detected a few times. This chain connects TRBV28 to TRBJ1-2, with 11 bases matching TRBD1. CDR1 is MDHEN and CDR2 is SYDVKM in the germline V gene. The CDR3 is 18 residues long. Trimming removed 4 bases from V and 0 bases from J; junction bases left unmatched: 10. CDR3 in amino acids: CASSYYPGQGGANYGYTF. In DNA form, the CDR3 reads TGTGCCAGCAGTTATTATCCGGGACAGGGGGGAGCTAACTATGGCTACACCTTC.

This clonotype was recorded many times. V is TRBV24-1 and J is TRBJ1-1, with a possible D match to TRBD1 (6 bases). Germline V gene data show CDR1 as KGHDR and CDR2 as SFDVKD. This CDR3 is 13 amino acids long. V lost 7 bases and J 5 bases, leaving 13 bases between the germline ends. Here the CDR3 DNA reads TGTGCCACCAGGGCCGGACAGAGAACTGAAGCTTTCTTT. Translation: CATRAGQRTEAFF.

This clonotype was seen more than once but under ten times. The chain joins TRBV12-3 or TRBV12-4 to TRBJ1-5; 8 bases agree with TRBD1. After removal of 1 base from V and 7 bases from J, the junction contained 9 bases not matched to a gene. The CDR3 contains 16 residues. This chain's CDR3 is CASSLGSSGGSQPQHF. The CDR3 DNA reads TGTGCCAGCAGTTTAGGGTCTTCAGGGGGCAGCCAGCCCCAGCATTTT.

This clonotype turned up a few times. The junction and the germline gene differ at one end; a read error may be behind it. V and J are TRBV6-5 and TRBJ1-6; D possibly corresponds to TRBD1 (5 bases). From germline, CDR1 is MNHEY and CDR2 SVGAGI. The CDR3 totals 16 residues. CDR3 amino acids: CASSDSGRLRNSPLHF. For the CDR3, the DNA is TGTGCCAGCAGTGACTCAGGGAGGCTTCGTAATTCACCCCTCCACTTT.

Only a few counts were recorded for this clonotype. V and J are TRBV3-1 and TRBJ2-7; D remains unclear. The V gene's germline CDR1 is LGHDT and CDR2 YNNKEL (reference sequence). CDR3 length equals 14 residues. V lost 0 bases and J lost 2, with 8 bases in between. CDR3 sequence: CASSQDTATYEQYF. CDR3 bases: TGTGCCAGCAGCCAAGATACAGCCACCTACGAGCAGTACTTC.

The V and J genes are TRBV28 and TRBJ2-5; no reliable D call. The CDR3 is 16 residues long. CDR1 and CDR2 (germline): MDHEN, SYDVKM. The V end was cut by 8 bases, the J end by 1 base, with 20 bases between. The CDR3 coding sequence is TGTGCCAGCCGGAAGCCTCGGACCCTTAGCCAAGAGACCCAGTACTTC. This translates into CASRKPRTLSQETQYF.

This clonotype was counted a few times. This chain connects TRBV7-6 to TRBJ2-2, with TRBD1 matching 7 bases. The germline CDR1 and CDR2 sequences are SGHVS and FNYEAQ. Unmatched junction bases numbered 5, after V lost 2 bases and J lost 5 bases. CDR3 length equals 15 residues. CDR3 in amino acids: CASSLRGLMTGELFF. The CDR3 bases are TGTGCCAGCAGCTTAAGGGGGCTAATGACCGGGGAGCTGTTTTTT.